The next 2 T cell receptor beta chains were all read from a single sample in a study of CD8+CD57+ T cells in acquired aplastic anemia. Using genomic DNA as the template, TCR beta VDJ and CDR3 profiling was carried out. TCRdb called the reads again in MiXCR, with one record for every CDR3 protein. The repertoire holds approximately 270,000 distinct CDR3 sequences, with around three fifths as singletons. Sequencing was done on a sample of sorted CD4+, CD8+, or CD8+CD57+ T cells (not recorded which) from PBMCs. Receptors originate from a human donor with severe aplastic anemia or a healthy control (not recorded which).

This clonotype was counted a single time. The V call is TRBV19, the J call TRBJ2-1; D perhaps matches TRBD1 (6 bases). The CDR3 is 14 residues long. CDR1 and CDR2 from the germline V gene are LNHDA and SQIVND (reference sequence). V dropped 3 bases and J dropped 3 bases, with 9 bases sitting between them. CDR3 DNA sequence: TGTGCCAGTAGTATTCTAGGGGGCTACAATGAGCAGTTCTTC. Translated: CASSILGGYNEQFF.

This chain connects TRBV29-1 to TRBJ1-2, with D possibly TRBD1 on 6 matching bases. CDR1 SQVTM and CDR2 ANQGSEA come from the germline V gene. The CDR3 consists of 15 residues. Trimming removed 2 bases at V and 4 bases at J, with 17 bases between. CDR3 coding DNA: TGCAGCGTTGAAAGTTCAGGGGCAGATGGCTATGGCTACACCTTC. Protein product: CSVESSGADGYGYTF.